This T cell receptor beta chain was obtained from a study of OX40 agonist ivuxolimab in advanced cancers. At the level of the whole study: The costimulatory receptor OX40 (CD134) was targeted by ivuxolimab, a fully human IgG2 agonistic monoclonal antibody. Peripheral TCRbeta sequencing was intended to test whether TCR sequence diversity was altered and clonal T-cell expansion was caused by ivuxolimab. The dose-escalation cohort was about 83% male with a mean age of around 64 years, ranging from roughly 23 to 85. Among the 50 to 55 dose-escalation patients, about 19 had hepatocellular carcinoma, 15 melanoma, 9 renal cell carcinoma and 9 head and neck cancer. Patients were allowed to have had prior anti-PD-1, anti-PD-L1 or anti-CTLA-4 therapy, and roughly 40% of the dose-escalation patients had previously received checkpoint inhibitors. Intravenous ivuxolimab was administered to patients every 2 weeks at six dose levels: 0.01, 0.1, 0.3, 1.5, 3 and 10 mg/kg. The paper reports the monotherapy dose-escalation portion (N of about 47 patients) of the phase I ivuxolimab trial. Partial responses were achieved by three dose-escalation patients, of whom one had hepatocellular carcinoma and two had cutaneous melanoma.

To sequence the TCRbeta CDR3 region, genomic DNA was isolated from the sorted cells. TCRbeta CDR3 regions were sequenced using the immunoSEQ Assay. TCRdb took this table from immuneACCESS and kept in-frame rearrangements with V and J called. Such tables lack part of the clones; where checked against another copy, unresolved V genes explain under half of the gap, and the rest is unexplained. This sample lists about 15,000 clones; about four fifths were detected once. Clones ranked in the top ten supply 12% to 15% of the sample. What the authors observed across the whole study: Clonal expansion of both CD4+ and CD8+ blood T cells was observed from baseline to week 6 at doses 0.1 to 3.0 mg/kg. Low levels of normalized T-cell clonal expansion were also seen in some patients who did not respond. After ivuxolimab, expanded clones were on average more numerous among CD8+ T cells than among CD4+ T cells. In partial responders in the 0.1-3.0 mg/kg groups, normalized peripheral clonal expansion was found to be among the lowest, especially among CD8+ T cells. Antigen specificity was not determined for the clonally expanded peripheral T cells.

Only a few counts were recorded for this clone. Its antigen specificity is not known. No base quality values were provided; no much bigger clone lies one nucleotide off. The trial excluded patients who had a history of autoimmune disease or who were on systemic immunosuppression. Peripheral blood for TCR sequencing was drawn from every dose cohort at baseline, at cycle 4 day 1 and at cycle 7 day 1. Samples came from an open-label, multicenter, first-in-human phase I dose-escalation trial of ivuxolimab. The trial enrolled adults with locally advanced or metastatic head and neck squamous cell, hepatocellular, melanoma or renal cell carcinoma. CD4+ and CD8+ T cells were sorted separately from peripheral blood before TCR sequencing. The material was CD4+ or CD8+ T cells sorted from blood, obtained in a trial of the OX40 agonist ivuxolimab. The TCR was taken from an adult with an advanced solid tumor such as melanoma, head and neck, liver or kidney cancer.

The CDR3 reads CATSRRWDTEAFF. DNA sequence: TGTGCCACCAGCAGAAGGTGGGACACTGAAGCTTTCTTT. The chain employs TRBV15 and TRBJ1-1; there is no confident call for the D gene. CDR1 and CDR2 (LNHNV, YYDKDF) derive from the germline V gene (reference sequence). The CDR3 sequence holds 13 residues, the cysteine and phenylalanine included. Only the CDR3 DNA is retained, 39 bases long and in frame from the first base. The V end loses 2 bases and the J end loses 3 bases, and a stretch of 7 bases separates them.